At least ten counts were recorded for the clone carrying this T cell receptor beta chain. Its cognate antigen is unknown. The source of the sample is a study of T cell repertoires in cytomegalovirus infection. The wider study: CMV infection plus the matching HLA type was flagged by public TCR beta signatures.

From the reads, TCRdb called clonotypes with MiXCR, one entry per CDR3 protein. In the table there are under 850,000 distinct CDR3 sequences, under 40% of which are singletons. Study results and caveats: Clonotypes of TCR beta that were HLA-C-restricted and CMV-specific dominated the ex vivo response. Using cumulative public TCR beta family frequency, the authors identified those who carried CMV together with the relevant HLA.

Trimming shortened V by 0 bases and J by 1 base, and 15 bases separated the two germline ends. Germline lookup yields CDR1 MNHEY and CDR2 SVGAGI. The CDR3 has 17 residues. The sequenced material came from PBMCs. The chain employs TRBV6-5 and TRBJ1-1; D is undetermined. This sequence was found in a human donor in good health (CMV status not recorded). Some clones in this sample may be carry-over from other donors' samples. CDR3 coding DNA: TGTGCCAGCAGTTACTCGATCTCTTCCGCATGGAACACTGAAGCTTTCTTT. Amino acids: CASSYSISSAWNTEAFF.